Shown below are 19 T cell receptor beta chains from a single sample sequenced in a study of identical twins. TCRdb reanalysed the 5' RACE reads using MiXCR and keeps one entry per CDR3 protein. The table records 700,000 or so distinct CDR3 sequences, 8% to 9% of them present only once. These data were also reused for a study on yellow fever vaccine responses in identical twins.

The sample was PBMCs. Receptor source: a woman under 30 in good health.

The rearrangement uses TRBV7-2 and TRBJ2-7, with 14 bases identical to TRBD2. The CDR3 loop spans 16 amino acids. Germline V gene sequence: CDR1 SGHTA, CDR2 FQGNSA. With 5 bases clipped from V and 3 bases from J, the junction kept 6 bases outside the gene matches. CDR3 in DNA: TGTGCCAGCAGCCTCCAGACTAGCGGGGGGGGCTACGAGCAGTACTTC. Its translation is CASSLQTSGGGYEQYF.

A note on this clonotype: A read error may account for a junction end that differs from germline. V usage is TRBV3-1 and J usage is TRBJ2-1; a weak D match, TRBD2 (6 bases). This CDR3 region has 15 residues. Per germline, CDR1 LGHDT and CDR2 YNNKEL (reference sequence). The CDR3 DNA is TGTGCCAGCACCCAAGAGATCATTGGGGGGAATGAGCAGTTCTTC. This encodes CASTQEIIGGNEQFF.

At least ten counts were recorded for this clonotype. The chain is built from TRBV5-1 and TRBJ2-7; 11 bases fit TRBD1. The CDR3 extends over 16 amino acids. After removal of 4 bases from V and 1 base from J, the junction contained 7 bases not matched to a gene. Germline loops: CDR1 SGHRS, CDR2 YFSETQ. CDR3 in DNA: TGCGCCAGCAGCACTTCCGGACAGGGGGCATCCTACGAGCAGTACTTC. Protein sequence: CASSTSGQGASYEQYF.

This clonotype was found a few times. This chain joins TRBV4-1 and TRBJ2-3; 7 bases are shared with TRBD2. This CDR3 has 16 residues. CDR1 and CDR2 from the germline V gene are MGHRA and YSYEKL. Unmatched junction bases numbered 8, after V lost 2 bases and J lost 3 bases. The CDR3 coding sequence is TGCGCCAGCAGCCAAAGAGCTGGCGGGGGAACAGATACGCAGTATTTT. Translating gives CASSQRAGGGTDTQYF.

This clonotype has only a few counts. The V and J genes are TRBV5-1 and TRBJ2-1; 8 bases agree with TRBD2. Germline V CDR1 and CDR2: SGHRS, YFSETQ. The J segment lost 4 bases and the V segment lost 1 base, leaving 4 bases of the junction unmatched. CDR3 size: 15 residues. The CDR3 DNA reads TGCGCCAGCAGCTTGATCAGCGGGAGTTACAATGAGCAGTTCTTC. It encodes CASSLISGSYNEQFF.

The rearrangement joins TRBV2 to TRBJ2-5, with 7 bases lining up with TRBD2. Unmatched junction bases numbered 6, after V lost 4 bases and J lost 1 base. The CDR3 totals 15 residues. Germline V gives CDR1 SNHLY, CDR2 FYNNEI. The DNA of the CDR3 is TGTGCCAGCAGTGCCCTGTCGGGGGGCCAAGAGACCCAGTACTTC. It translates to CASSALSGGQETQYF.

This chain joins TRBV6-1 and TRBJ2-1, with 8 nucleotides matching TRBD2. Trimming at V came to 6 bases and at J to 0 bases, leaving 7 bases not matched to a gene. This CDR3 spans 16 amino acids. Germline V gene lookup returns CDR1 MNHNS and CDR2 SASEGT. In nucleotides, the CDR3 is TGTGCCAGCAGCCGGACTAGCCCGAGCTCCTACAATGAGCAGTTCTTC. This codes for CASSRTSPSSYNEQFF.

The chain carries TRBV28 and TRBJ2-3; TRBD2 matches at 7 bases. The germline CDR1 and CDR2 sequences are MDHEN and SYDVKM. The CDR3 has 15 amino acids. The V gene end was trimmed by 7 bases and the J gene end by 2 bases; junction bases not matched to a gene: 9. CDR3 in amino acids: CASKGRERHTDTQYF. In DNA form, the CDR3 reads TGTGCCAGCAAGGGGCGGGAGAGACACACAGATACGCAGTATTTT.

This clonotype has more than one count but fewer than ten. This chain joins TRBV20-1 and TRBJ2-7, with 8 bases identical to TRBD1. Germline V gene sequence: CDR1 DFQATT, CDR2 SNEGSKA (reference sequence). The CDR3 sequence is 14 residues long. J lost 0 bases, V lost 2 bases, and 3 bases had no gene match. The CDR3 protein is CSARQGAISYEQYF. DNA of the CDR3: TGCAGTGCTAGACAGGGGGCCATCTCCTACGAGCAGTACTTC.

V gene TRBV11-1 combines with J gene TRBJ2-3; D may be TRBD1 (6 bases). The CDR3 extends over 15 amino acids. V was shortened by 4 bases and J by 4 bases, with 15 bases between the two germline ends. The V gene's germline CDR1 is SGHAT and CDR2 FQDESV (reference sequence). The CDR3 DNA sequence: TGTGCCAGCAGCTCCCCGGGACAAGGATCAGATACGCAGTATTTT. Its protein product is CASSSPGQGSDTQYF.

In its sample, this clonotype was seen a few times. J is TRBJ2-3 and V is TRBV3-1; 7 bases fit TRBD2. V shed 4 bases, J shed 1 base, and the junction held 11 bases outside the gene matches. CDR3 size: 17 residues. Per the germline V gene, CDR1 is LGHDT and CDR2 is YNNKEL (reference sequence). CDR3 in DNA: TGTGCCAGCAGCCGCTCGACTGGTAGCGGGTGCACAGATACGCAGTATTTT. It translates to CASSRSTGSGCTDTQYF.

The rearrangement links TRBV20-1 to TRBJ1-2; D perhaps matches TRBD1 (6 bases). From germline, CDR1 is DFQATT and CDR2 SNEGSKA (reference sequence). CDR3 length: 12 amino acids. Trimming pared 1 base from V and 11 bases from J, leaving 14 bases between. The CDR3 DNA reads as TGCAGTGCTAGAGGGGCAGGGGCGGGATACACCTTC. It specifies CSARGAGAGYTF.

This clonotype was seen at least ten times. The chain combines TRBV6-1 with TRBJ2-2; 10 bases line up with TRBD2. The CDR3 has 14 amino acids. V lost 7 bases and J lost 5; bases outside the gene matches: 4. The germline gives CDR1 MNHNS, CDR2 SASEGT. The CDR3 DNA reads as TGTGCCAGCAATCGACTAGCGGGTACCGGGGAGCTGTTTTTT. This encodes CASNRLAGTGELFF.

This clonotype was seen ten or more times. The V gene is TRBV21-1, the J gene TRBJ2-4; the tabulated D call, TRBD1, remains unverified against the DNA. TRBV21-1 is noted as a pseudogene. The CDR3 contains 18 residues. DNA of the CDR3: TGTGCCAGCAATCCCCTTCGCGGCCGGGGGGGGACCAAAAACATTCAGTACTTC. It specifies CASNPLRGRGGTKNIQYF.

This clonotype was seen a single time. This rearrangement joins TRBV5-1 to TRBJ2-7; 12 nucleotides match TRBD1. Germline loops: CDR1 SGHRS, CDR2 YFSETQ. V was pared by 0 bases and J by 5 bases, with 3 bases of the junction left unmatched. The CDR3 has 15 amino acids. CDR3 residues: CASSLGDRGRDEQYF. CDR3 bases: TGCGCCAGCAGCTTGGGGGACAGGGGGCGCGACGAGCAGTACTTC.

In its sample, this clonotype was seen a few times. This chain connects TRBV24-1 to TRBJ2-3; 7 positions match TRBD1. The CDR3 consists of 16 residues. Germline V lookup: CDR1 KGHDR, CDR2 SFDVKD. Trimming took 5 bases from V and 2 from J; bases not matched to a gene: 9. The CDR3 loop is CATSGATGTATDTQYF. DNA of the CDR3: TGTGCCACCAGTGGTGCCACCGGGACAGCCACAGATACGCAGTATTTT.

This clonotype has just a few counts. The CDR3 nucleotides are TGTGCCAGCAGCCAAACCCTCGGGGGGGACAGGCCCCCGTACTTC. Translating gives CASSQTLGGDRPPYF. The rearrangement links TRBV16 to TRBJ2-7; D may correspond to TRBD1 or TRBD2 (8 bases each). From germline, CDR1 is KGHSY and CDR2 FQNENV. CDR3 length equals 15 residues. V was trimmed by 2 bases and J by 12 bases, leaving 23 bases between them.

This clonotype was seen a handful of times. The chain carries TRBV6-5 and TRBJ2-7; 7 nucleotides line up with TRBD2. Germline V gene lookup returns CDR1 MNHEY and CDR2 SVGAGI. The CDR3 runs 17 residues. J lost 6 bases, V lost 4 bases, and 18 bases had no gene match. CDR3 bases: TGTGCCAGCAGTTCTCCACCTATGCGGGGGTATACAGCCGAGCAGTACTTC. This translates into CASSSPPMRGYTAEQYF.

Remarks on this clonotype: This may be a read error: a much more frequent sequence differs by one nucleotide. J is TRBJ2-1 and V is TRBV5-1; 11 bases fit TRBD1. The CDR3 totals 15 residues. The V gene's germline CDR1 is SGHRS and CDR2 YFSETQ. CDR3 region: CSSSLEGTGGNEQFF. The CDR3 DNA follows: TGCTCCAGCAGCTTGGAAGGGACAGGGGGGAATGAGCAGTTCTTC.